This TCR beta chain was captured in a study of tumor-infiltrating lymphocytes in primary liver carcinoma. Production of TCR beta cDNA used 400 to 650 ng total RNA together with a constant-region primer. Three nested multiplex PCR rounds of slightly modified ARM-PCR generated TCR beta libraries. Use of TRBV1-TRBV30 forward primers with a C-beta reverse primer characterized the first two PCR rounds, which lasted nine to eleven cycles each. In TCRdb, the multiplex PCR reads were re-called with MiXCR into one record per CDR3 protein. The sample shows about 92,000 distinct CDR3 sequences, about 70% of them seen only once. Findings and limits, study-wide: Between tumor regions, pairs overlapped more than tumor-adjacent and tumor-blood pairs did.

CDR3 size: 16 residues. Germline V lookup: CDR1 SGHAT, CDR2 FQNNGV. Both RNA and DNA were isolated together from roughly 20-30 mg of bulk tissue that had not been sorted. Patients underwent resection of primary liver carcinoma. Notes on this clonotype: Antigen: not known. One end of the junction is discordant with germline, which a read error may explain.

The chain combines TRBV11-2 with TRBJ2-4, with D perhaps assigned TRBD1 or TRBD2 (5 bases each). This TCR was sampled from a man in his forties or fifties with primary liver carcinoma and hepatitis B virus infection. The sequencing input was tumor-adjacent normal liver tissue. CDR3 sequence: CASGPSALGAKKIQYF. CDR3 nucleotide sequence: TGTGCCAGCGGCCCTTCGGCCCTCGGGGCCAAAAAAATTCAGTACTTC.